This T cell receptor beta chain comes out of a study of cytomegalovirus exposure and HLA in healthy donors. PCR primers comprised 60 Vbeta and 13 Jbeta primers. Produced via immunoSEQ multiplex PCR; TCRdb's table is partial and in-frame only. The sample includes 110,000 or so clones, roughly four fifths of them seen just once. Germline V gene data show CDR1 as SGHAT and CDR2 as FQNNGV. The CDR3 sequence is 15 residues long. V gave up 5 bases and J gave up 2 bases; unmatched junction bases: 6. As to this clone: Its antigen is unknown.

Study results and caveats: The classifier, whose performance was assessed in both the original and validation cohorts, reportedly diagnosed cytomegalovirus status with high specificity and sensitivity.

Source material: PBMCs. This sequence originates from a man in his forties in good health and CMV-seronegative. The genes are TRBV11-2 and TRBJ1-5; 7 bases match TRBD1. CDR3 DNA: TGTGCCAGCAGCGATCTTACAGGGGGCAATCAGCCCCAGCATTTT. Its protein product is CASSDLTGGNQPQHF. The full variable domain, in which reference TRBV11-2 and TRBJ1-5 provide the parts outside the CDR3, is EAGVAQSPRYKIIEKRQSVAFWCNPISGHATLYWYQQILGQGPKLLIQFQNNGVVDDSQLPKDRFSAERLKGVDSTLKIQPAKLEDSAVYLCASSDLTGGNQPQHFGDGTRLSIL.